A few counts support the clone carrying this T cell receptor (beta chain). Its specificity is unknown. This specimen belongs to a study of T cells in Graves' hyperthyroidism and ophthalmopathy. TCR beta CDR3 sequences were amplified from RNA transcripts. A set of HTBI primers served as the primers for a first-round RT-PCR of the TCR CDR3. In TCRdb, the multiplex PCR reads were re-called with MiXCR into one record per CDR3 protein. The sample includes about 350,000 distinct CDR3 sequences, 15% to 20% of them seen just once. Study-level results: Ophthalmopathy got predicted by the model a median roughly 6.1 months before its onset.

Germline CDR1 is MDHEN and CDR2 is SYDVKM. V was trimmed by 5 bases and J by 13 bases, leaving 17 bases between them. CDR3 size: 12 residues. Sequencing input: blood. V is TRBV28 and J is TRBJ1-1, with D possibly matching TRBD1 (5 bases). This sequence was found in a woman in her thirties or forties with Graves' ophthalmopathy. The CDR3 nucleotides are TGTGCCAGCAGTGTGGGAGGACAAAAGCTTTTCTTT. Translated, it gives CASSVGGQKLFF.